This entry concerns a single T cell receptor beta chain. The sample comes from a study of blood T cell repertoires in COVID-19. Study at large: The United States, Italy and Spain were the sources of the acute and convalescent COVID-19 samples.

Germline V lookup: CDR1 ENHRY, CDR2 SYGVKD. There are 20 residues in the CDR3. Trimming took 3 bases from V and 4 from J; bases not matched to a gene: 21. Profiling relied on immunoSEQ multiplex PCR, and the TCRdb table lists in-frame clones only, not all of them. Of about 24,000 clones in the sample, 72% were seen once. This sequence originates from a woman at least 80 years old with acute or convalescent COVID-19. The chain combines TRBV10-3 with TRBJ2-5; 9 nucleotides align to TRBD2. The sequenced sample consisted of peripheral blood. The CDR3 region is CAISDSVWRGQRGRGETQYF. CDR3 bases: TGTGCCATCAGTGATTCGGTGTGGAGGGGGCAACGCGGGAGGGGAGAGACCCAGTACTTC.